This TCR beta chain was sequenced during a study of shared clonotypes between healthy human individuals. The CDR3 loop spans 17 amino acids. The germline CDR1 and CDR2 sequences are SGHAT and FQDESV (reference sequence). The V end lost 4 bases, the J end lost 6 bases, and 22 bases lay between the germline ends. Data came from immunoSEQ multiplex PCR; TCRdb stores just in-frame clones and leaves some out. The data hold over 850,000 clones, with roughly 74% observed a single time. This chain uses TRBV11-1 with TRBJ1-3; D unclear. The sequenced sample was memory CD4+ T cells from PBMCs. The subset: CD45RA-negative fraction. The source of this sequence is a man aged 18 to 30 in good health. Some clones in this sample may be carry-over from other donors' samples. Written as DNA, the CDR3 is TGTGCCAGCAGCTCTCCCCACCGGGGATCGGACGTAAACACCATATATTTT. Protein sequence: CASSSPHRGSDVNTIYF.